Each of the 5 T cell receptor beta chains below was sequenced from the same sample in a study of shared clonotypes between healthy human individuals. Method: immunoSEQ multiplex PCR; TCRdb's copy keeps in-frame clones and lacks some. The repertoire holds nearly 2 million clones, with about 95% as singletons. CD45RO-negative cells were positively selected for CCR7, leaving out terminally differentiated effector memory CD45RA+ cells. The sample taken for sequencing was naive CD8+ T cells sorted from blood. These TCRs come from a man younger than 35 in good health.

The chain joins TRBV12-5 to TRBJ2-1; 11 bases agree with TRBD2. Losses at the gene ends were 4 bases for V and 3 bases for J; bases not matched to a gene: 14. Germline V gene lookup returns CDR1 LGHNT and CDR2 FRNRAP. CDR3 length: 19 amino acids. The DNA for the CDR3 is TGTGCTAGTGGTTCTACCCTACTAGCGGGGGTCCTTCGCTACAATGAGCAGTTCTTC. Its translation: CASGSTLLAGVLRYNEQFF. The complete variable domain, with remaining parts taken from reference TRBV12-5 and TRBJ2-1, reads DARVTQTPRHKVTEMGQEVTMRCQPILGHNTVFWYRQTMMQGLELLAYFRNRAPLDDSGMPKDRFSAEMPDATLATLKIQPSEPRDSAVYFCASGSTLLAGVLRYNEQFFGPGTRLTVL.

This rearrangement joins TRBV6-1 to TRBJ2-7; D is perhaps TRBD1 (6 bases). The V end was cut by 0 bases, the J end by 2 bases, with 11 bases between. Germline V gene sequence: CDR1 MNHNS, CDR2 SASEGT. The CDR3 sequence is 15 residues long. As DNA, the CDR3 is TGTGCCAGCAGTGAAGCCAGGACAGAAGCCTACGAGCAGTACTTC. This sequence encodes CASSEARTEAYEQYF.

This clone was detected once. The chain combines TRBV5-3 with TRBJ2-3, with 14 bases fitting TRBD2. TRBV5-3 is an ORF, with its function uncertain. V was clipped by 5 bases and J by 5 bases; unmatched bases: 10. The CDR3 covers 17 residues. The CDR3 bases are TGTGCCAGAAGTTGCCCAGGGACTAGCGGGAGAAGAGATACGCAGTATTTT. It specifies CARSCPGTSGRRDTQYF.

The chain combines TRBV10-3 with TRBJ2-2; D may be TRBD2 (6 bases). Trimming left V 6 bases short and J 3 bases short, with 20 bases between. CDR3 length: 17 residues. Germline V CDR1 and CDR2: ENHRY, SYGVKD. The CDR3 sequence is CAIRFSGPEQDTGELFF. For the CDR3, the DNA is TGTGCCATCAGATTTAGCGGTCCAGAGCAGGACACCGGGGAGCTGTTTTTT.

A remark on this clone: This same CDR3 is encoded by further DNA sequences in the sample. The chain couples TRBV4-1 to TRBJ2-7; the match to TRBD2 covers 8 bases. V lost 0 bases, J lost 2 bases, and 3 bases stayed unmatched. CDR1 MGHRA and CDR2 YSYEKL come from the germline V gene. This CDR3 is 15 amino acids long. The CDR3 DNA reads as TGCGCCAGCAGCCAAGATCCAGCGGGGGCCTACGAGCAGTACTTC. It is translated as CASSQDPAGAYEQYF.